This T cell receptor (beta chain) was documented in a study of blood T cell repertoires in COVID-19 (dated by TCRdb to about 2020). General notes on the study: Collaborator samples came from the United States, Italy and Spain and covered acute and convalescent phases of COVID-19. The material from the prospective study consisted of cDNA or gDNA derived from T cells, B-cell-depleted T cells, or PBMCs. Subjects who had been exposed to COVID-19, were actively infected with it, or had recovered from it provided the deeply sampled blood TCRbeta repertoires that made up the dataset. The repertoires were released in a freely available public database meant as a resource for research on the immune response to SARS-CoV-2. Samples came from the ongoing ImmuneRACE study (first 160 participants) plus 1,254 subjects from 6 global collaborators. A de-identified subject ID, COVID-19 status, age in years and sex were almost always included in the sample metadata. Where HLA class I and class II types were available, the types were taken from metadata supplied by the sample provider, not from assay-based typing. On the study overall, not on this receptor specifically: The amount of clinical and demographic metadata varied by source and participant and was provided uncurated.

The immunoSEQ Assay, a bias-controlled multiplex PCR, was used to amplify TCRbeta CDR3 regions from genomic DNA. The original methods were these. Nucleated cell counts per sample were estimated from amplification of reference gene primers within the assay. To quantify the absolute abundance of each unique TCRbeta CDR3 rearrangement, sequence reads were collapsed and filtered. For each sample, productive Simpson clonality was calculated by taking the square root of Simpson's diversity index across productive rearrangements. Sourced from immuneACCESS, this table was stored by TCRdb with only in-frame sequences that have V and J called. A share of the clones is absent; for the studies checked, an unresolved V gene accounts for under half, and the remainder has no known explanation. V and J calls and clone size are copied from that table; D and trimming were computed from the DNA. This sample comprises some 170,000 clones, over 85% of them detected only once. The ten top clones hold around 2% of the sample.

At one collaborating source in Seattle, patients were enrolled during active infection and were followed longitudinally through the course of disease. Each collaborating institution followed its own protocols to collect whole blood in K2EDTA tubes. Collaborator samples were shipped for TCRbeta analysis as frozen whole blood, isolated PBMCs, or DNA extracted from either sample type. Looking up the germline V gene yields CDR1 LGHNA and CDR2 YSLEER. The cysteine opens and the phenylalanine closes a CDR3 of 14 amino acids. The CDR3 DNA has 42 bases and is translated from base 1. V gives up 4 bases and J gives up 6 bases, and the segment between their germline ends measures 13 bases. Regarding this clone: Its antigen specificity is not known. It has no much larger one-base neighbor in the sample; base qualities were not kept.

This receptor was taken from a woman aged 55-69 years with COVID-19, enrolled during active disease. The specimen was peripheral blood. The sequence is built from TRBV4-3 and TRBJ2-4; the best D guess is TRBD1, with 6 bases matching. The CDR3 protein is CASSRTALTNIQYF. Here is the DNA: TGCGCCAGCAGCCGGACAGCCTTGACAAACATTCAGTACTTC.